This T cell receptor (beta chain) was recorded in a study of cytomegalovirus exposure and HLA in healthy donors. The study, taken as a whole, reports: Among donors in an Asian-associated ancestry cluster, a later analysis reportedly found fewer N-insertions than the approximately 670-donor mean. CMV antigen specificity was confirmed in vitro for three CMV-associated chains. Prediction of most subjects' HLA-A and HLA-B alleles by TCR beta sequences was reportedly accurate.

This clone was recorded a few times. Its antigen is currently unknown. PCR used 60 Vbeta primers and 13 Jbeta primers. TCRdb's copy holds only in-frame clones and misses some; the assay was immunoSEQ multiplex PCR. The sample lists about 120,000 clones, more than 60% occurring once. Per the germline V gene, CDR1 is SNHLY and CDR2 is FYNNEI. This CDR3 is built from 15 residues. V gave up 4 bases and J gave up 2 bases, with 13 bases separating them. This sequence was found in a middle-aged man in good health and CMV-seropositive. Sequencing used PBMCs. This chain links TRBV2 with TRBJ2-3, with D perhaps TRBD2 (6 bases). The CDR3 is CASSAPGLNTDTQYF. As DNA, the CDR3 is TGTGCCAGCAGTGCCCCAGGACTAAACACAGATACGCAGTATTTT.